Reported below is one T cell receptor (beta chain). Trimming stripped 1 base from V and 3 bases from J, with 19 bases between. CDR3 length: 17 residues. Via MiXCR, TCRdb re-called the reads, giving one row per CDR3 protein. The sample lists hundreds of thousands of distinct CDR3 sequences, around 18% occurring once. This sample was taken from a study of T cell repertoires in cytomegalovirus infection. The sequenced sample consisted of PBMCs. This sequence was found in a human donor in good health (CMV status not recorded). Some clones in this sample may be carry-over from other donors' samples. The genes are TRBV23-1 and TRBJ2-7; D gene ambiguous. TRBV23-1 is labeled an ORF, and its function is uncertain. The CDR3 DNA is TGCGCCAGCAGTCAATGCTGGACCTTCGGCTCTTACTACGAGCAGTACTTC. Translation: CASSQCWTFGSYYEQYF.